Shown below are 9 T cell receptor beta chains from a single sample sequenced in a study of regulatory T cells in long-lasting Graves disease. Time point in this sample: persistent/refractory GD, antithyroid drugs over 5 years with positive TRAb. Scientists built the TCR library using RNA that was extracted from PBMCs. The TCR beta library used iRepertoire HTBI primers with Arm-PCR amplification of CDR3. TCRdb ran MiXCR on the multiplex PCR reads and lists one entry per CDR3 protein. Of over 350,000 distinct CDR3 sequences in the sample, less than 25% were seen once. Sequencing was performed on peripheral blood mononuclear cells (PBMCs), taken when the disease was refractory, from a patient treated with antithyroid drugs. These receptors all stem from a female donor with Graves disease.

This clonotype occurred many times. The chain has TRBV6-1 and TRBJ1-5; possibly TRBD1 for D (5 bases). This CDR3 spans 16 amino acids. V was clipped by 4 bases and J by 6 bases, with 19 bases between them. Germline values: CDR1 MNHNS, CDR2 SASEGT. The CDR3 region is CASSVFSGVDSQPQHF. The CDR3 region has the DNA TGTGCCAGCAGTGTTTTTTCGGGGGTTGACTCTCAGCCCCAGCATTTT.

This clonotype was seen at least ten times. CDR3 amino acids: CASSLPQGVDTEAFF. The CDR3 DNA reads TGTGCCAGCAGCTTACCACAGGGAGTTGACACTGAAGCTTTCTTT. The V and J genes are TRBV7-3 and TRBJ1-1, with TRBD1 as a possible D gene (6 bases). The CDR3 totals 15 residues. Trimming left V 2 bases short and J 3 bases short, with 13 bases between. Looked up from germline, CDR1 is SGHTA and CDR2 is FQGTGA.

The CDR3 coding sequence is TGTGCCAGCAGCACGGGGTACACAGATACGCAGTATTTT. Its protein is CASSTGYTDTQYF. This chain joins TRBV6-1 and TRBJ2-3; D perhaps matches TRBD2 (5 bases). Trimming took 6 bases from V and 2 from J, leaving 9 bases between them. CDR1 is MNHNS, CDR2 SASEGT, per germline. The length of the CDR3 is 13 residues.

This chain uses TRBV28 with TRBJ2-7, with D maybe TRBD2 (5 bases). The CDR3 runs 14 residues. Looked up from germline, CDR1 is MDHEN and CDR2 is SYDVKM. Trimming left V 6 bases short and J 3 bases short, with 15 bases between. The CDR3 loop reads CASSRTGRIYEQYF. The CDR3 DNA sequence: TGTGCCAGCAGCCGGACTGGCCGGATCTACGAGCAGTACTTC. Variable domain in full (rest from reference TRBV28 and TRBJ2-7): DVKVTQSSRYLVKRTGEKVFLECVQDMDHENMFWYRQDPGLGLRLIYFSYDVKMKEKGDIPEGYSVSREKKERFSLILESASTNQTSMYLCASSRTGRIYEQYFGPGTRLTVT.

The rearrangement uses TRBV7-9 and TRBJ1-5, with TRBD1 matching 8 bases. CDR1 SEHNR and CDR2 FQNEAQ come from the germline V gene (reference sequence). The CDR3 consists of 16 residues. V dropped 1 base and J dropped 7; count of bases not matched to a gene: 9. DNA of the CDR3: TGTGCCAGCAGCTTAGGGGGGACAGGCGTCCAACAGCCCCAGCATTTT. Encoded protein: CASSLGGTGVQQPQHF. The full variable domain, its missing parts supplied by reference TRBV7-9 and TRBJ1-5, is DTGVSQNPRHKITKRGQNVTFRCDPISEHNRLYWYRQTLGQGPEFLTYFQNEAQLEKSRLLSDRFSAERPKGSFSTLEIQRTEQGDSAMYLCASSLGGTGVQQPQHFGDGTRLSIL.

The table lists this clonotype with many counts. This chain uses TRBV20-1 with TRBJ1-4; D gene unclear. V was shortened by 5 bases and J by 4 bases, with 11 bases between the two germline ends. The V gene's germline CDR1 is DFQATT and CDR2 SNEGSKA (reference sequence). This CDR3 region has 13 residues. CDR3 bases: TGCAGTGCTTTTGGGCCTCTTAATGAAAAACTGTTTTTT. This sequence encodes CSAFGPLNEKLFF.

The chain is built from TRBV18 and TRBJ2-5; weak D call: TRBD1 (5 bases). V was clipped by 3 bases and J by 3 bases, with 14 bases between them. There are 15 residues in the CDR3. CDR1 and CDR2 from the germline V gene are KGHSH and LQKENI. The CDR3 region has the DNA TGTGCCAGCTCACCGAATACAGGCCCTGAAGAGACCCAGTACTTC. It specifies CASSPNTGPEETQYF.

The J gene is TRBJ2-5, the V gene TRBV20-1, with TRBD2 as a possible D gene (6 bases). The J call may be wrong; the DNA end is better matched by TRBJ2-1. Germline-derived CDR1 and CDR2 are DFQATT and SNEGSKA (reference sequence). There are 15 residues in the CDR3. CDR3 sequence: CSTWGWGDGQAEQFF. The CDR3 nucleotides are TGCAGTACGTGGGGGTGGGGGGACGGCCAGGCTGAGCAGTTCTTC.

This clonotype was detected only once. The rearrangement joins TRBV6-5 to TRBJ2-3; D is undetermined. The ends were cut back, 2 bases at V and 2 bases at J, with 8 bases in the middle. The CDR3 has 14 amino acids. Looked up from germline, CDR1 is MNHEY and CDR2 is SVGAGI. This CDR3 is CASSYSRATDTQYF. CDR3 nucleotide sequence: TGTGCCAGCAGTTACAGCCGGGCCACAGATACGCAGTATTTT.